These 8 T cell receptor beta chains were all obtained from the same sample, sequenced in a study of T cells in AML relapse after transplant. A modified RACE PCR on RNA, not multiplex PCR, amplified the TCR chains. TCRdb re-called the PCR reads through MiXCR, storing one row per CDR3 protein. The table includes roughly 380 distinct CDR3 sequences, about a fifth detected once. The sample was bone marrow, either the whole sample or a sorted T cell fraction (not recorded which), taken at relapse. The source is a human donor who had a stem cell transplant for acute myeloid leukemia. The graft donor may have contributed some T cells.

This clonotype counts as large (0.1 to 1%). V and J are TRBV6-6 and TRBJ1-5; D is uncertain. V gave up 2 bases and J gave up 1 base, with 9 bases separating them. Germline-derived CDR1 and CDR2 are MNHNY and SVGAGI (reference sequence). The CDR3 has 15 amino acids. The CDR3 here is CASSYSSLSNQPQHF. The CDR3 region has the DNA TGTGCCAGCAGTTACAGTTCCCTGAGCAATCAGCCCCAGCATTTT.

By its share, this clonotype is large. The CDR3 protein is CASSLYTVDNEQFF. CDR3 in DNA: TGCGCCAGCAGCTTGTACACTGTTGACAATGAGCAGTTCTTC. This chain connects TRBV5-1 to TRBJ2-1; D uncertain. Germline V lookup: CDR1 SGHRS, CDR2 YFSETQ. There are 14 residues in the CDR3. Between the trimmed V and J ends, which lost 1 base and 5 bases, there was a span of 10 bases.

By share, this clonotype ranks as large. The chain links TRBV5-5 to TRBJ1-2, with unresolved D. Germline V CDR1 and CDR2: SGHKS, YYEKEE (reference sequence). V was pared by 0 bases and J by 2 bases, with 8 bases between. The CDR3 loop spans 14 amino acids. CDR3 residues: CASSLERENYGYTF. The CDR3 DNA reads as TGTGCCAGCAGCTTGGAGCGGGAGAACTATGGCTACACCTTC. Using reference TRBV5-5 and TRBJ1-2 for the parts outside the CDR3, the full variable domain is DAGVTQSPTHLIKTRGQQVTLRCSPISGHKSVSWYQQVLGQGPQFIFQYYEKEERGRGNFPDRFSARQFPNYSSELNVNALLLGDSALYLCASSLERENYGYTFGSGTRLTVV.

In this sample, this clonotype is large (0.1 to 1%). This chain links TRBV11-2 with TRBJ2-1; 7 positions match TRBD2. With V trimmed by 0 bases and J by 8 bases, 10 bases remained unmatched. Germline V gene sequence: CDR1 SGHAT, CDR2 FQNNGV. The CDR3 totals 16 residues. Here the CDR3 DNA reads TGTGCCAGCAGCTTAGAGGGGCGCGCGGGAGTCGATGAGCAGTTCTTC. This gives the protein CASSLEGRAGVDEQFF.

This chain joins TRBV29-1 and TRBJ1-1; weak D call: TRBD1 (6 bases). The CDR3 extends over 13 amino acids. Deletions cut 6 bases from V and 2 bases from J, with 13 bases between. Germline CDR1 and CDR2: SQVTM and ANQGSEA. CDR3: CSVIQGLNTEAFF. In nucleotides, the CDR3 is TGCAGCGTGATACAGGGTCTTAACACTGAAGCTTTCTTT. The full variable domain, in which reference TRBV29-1 and TRBJ1-1 provide the parts outside the CDR3, is SAVISQKPSRDICQRGTSLTIQCQVDSQVTMMFWYRQQPGQSLTLIATANQGSEATYESGFVIDKFPISRPNLTFSTLTVSNMSPEDSSIYLCSVIQGLNTEAFFGQGTRLTVV.

By proportion, this clonotype is medium-sized. J is TRBJ1-2 and V is TRBV5-1, with no clear D. V was cut by 4 bases and J by 0 bases, with 13 bases left in between. Germline values: CDR1 SGHRS, CDR2 YFSETQ. CDR3 length equals 15 residues. CDR3 in DNA: TGCGCCAGCAGCCTGCTCCCGAATACTAACTATGGCTACACCTTC. Translated: CASSLLPNTNYGYTF.

By frequency in the sample, this clonotype is large. The V call is TRBV12-3 or TRBV12-4, the J call TRBJ1-2; D uncertain. The CDR3 is 13 amino acids. V lost 5 bases and J lost 7, with 14 bases in between. CDR3 in amino acids: CASSPGGRSGYTF. CDR3 nucleotide sequence: TGTGCCAGCAGTCCCGGCGGCCGGTCTGGCTACACCTTC.

This clonotype is labeled large. V usage is TRBV5-1 and J usage is TRBJ2-2; 11 bases match TRBD2. There are 17 residues in the CDR3. The trim removed 4 bases at V and 0 bases at J, leaving 5 bases unmatched. Germline CDR1 is SGHRS and CDR2 is YFSETQ. CDR3 nucleotide sequence: TGCGCCAGCAGCCCTAGGACTAGCGGGCCGAACACCGGGGAGCTGTTTTTT. This translates into CASSPRTSGPNTGELFF. Full variable domain (remainder filled in from reference TRBV5-1 and TRBJ2-2): KAGVTQTPRYLIKTRGQQVTLSCSPISGHRSVSWYQQTPGQGLQFLFEYFSETQRNKGNFPGRFSGRQFSNSRSEMNVSTLELGDSALYLCASSPRTSGPNTGELFFGEGSRLTVL.